A single sample is the source of the 25 T cell receptor beta chains below, sequenced in a study of blood T cell repertoires in COVID-19. TCRdb's copy holds only in-frame clones and misses some; the assay was immunoSEQ multiplex PCR. The data hold approximately 290,000 clones, with approximately 92% observed a single time. Material for sequencing was PBMCs or T cells enriched from blood (not recorded which). These TCRs come from a woman aged 30 to 39 who had recovered from COVID-19.

This chain joins TRBV27 and TRBJ1-1, with D tentatively TRBD1 (6 bases). The germline gives CDR1 MNHEY, CDR2 SMNVEV (reference sequence). The CDR3 extends over 15 amino acids. Trimming shortened V by 4 bases and J by 14 bases, and 26 bases separated the two germline ends. CDR3 loop: CASSSPPGGQNYAFF. Here the CDR3 DNA reads TGTGCCAGCAGTTCCCCCCCGGGGGGCCAAAATTATGCCTTCTTT.

This clone turned up a few times. The chain has TRBV5-5 and TRBJ1-1; the match to TRBD1 covers 10 bases. J gave up 5 bases and V 4 bases, and 8 bases lay outside the gene matches. The CDR3 spans 15 residues. Germline V gives CDR1 SGHKS, CDR2 YYEKEE (reference sequence). DNA for the CDR3: TGTGCCAGCAGCAACCGGGACAGGGGTGGAACTGAAGCTTTCTTT. As protein: CASSNRDRGGTEAFF.

The V gene is TRBV6-5, the J gene TRBJ1-2; D ambiguous. Germline V lookup: CDR1 MNHEY, CDR2 SVGAGI. The CDR3 spans 14 residues. V lost 5 bases and J 5 bases, leaving 15 bases between the germline ends. Written as DNA, the CDR3 is TGTGCCAGCAGTAAGCTGGAGCGTTGGTATGGCTACACCTTC. This sequence encodes CASSKLERWYGYTF.

The rearrangement uses TRBV3-1 (or the pseudogene TRBV3-2) and TRBJ2-5; 9 nucleotides align to TRBD2. The V and J ends lost 3 bases and 1 base, in that order; junction bases with no gene match: 9. This CDR3 region has 17 residues. Germline CDR1 reads LGHDT; CDR2 reads YNNKEL (reference sequence). CDR3 sequence reads: CASSHGGLAGSQETQYF. In DNA form, the CDR3 reads TGTGCCAGCAGCCATGGGGGGCTAGCGGGAAGCCAAGAGACCCAGTACTTC.

This chain links TRBV5-4 with TRBJ2-7; D possibly corresponds to TRBD2 (6 bases). This CDR3 is 19 amino acids long. Trimming left V 2 bases short and J 0 bases short, with 24 bases between. Germline V lookup: CDR1 SGHNT, CDR2 YYREEE (reference sequence). The CDR3 loop is CASSFRTSIAAYNSYEQYF. CDR3 sequence (DNA): TGTGCCAGCAGCTTCCGGACTTCGATAGCGGCATATAACTCCTACGAGCAGTACTTC.

The rearrangement uses TRBV18 and TRBJ2-7, with 11 bases lining up with TRBD2. The CDR3 covers 16 residues. The germline CDR1 and CDR2 sequences are KGHSH and LQKENI. Trimming took 0 bases from V and 6 from J; bases not matched to a gene: 7. CDR3 sequence: CASSPPPLAGVPEQYF. Written as DNA, the CDR3 is TGTGCCAGCTCACCACCCCCACTAGCGGGAGTCCCCGAGCAGTACTTC.

This clone was found once. The chain employs TRBV7-2 and TRBJ1-5, with TRBD1 as a possible D gene (5 bases). V gave up 1 base and J gave up 5 bases, with 12 bases separating them. This CDR3 has 15 amino acids. Germline V lookup: CDR1 SGHTA, CDR2 FQGNSA. In DNA, the CDR3 is TGTGCCAGCAGCTTAGACAGGCTTTCCTATCAGCCCCAGCATTTT. Residues: CASSLDRLSYQPQHF.

This clone has more than one count but fewer than ten. The junction and the germline gene differ at one end; a read error may be behind it. This chain connects TRBV27 to TRBJ2-3; TRBD2 matches 10 bases. Germline CDR1 and CDR2: MNHEY and SMNVEV (reference sequence). The CDR3 is 16 amino acids. This CDR3 reads CASSQASGSSSVRLDF. CDR3 DNA: TGTGCCAGCAGTCAGGCTAGCGGGAGCTCTTCGGTACGATTGGATTTT.

This chain connects TRBV10-1 to TRBJ2-5; 7 bases match TRBD2. This CDR3 comprises 18 residues. V dropped 6 bases and J dropped 0; count of bases not matched to a gene: 16. Germline values: CDR1 WNHNN, CDR2 SYGVQD (reference sequence). CDR3 loop: CASRPPGRQREDQETQYF. CDR3 sequence (DNA): TGCGCCAGCAGGCCCCCCGGCAGGCAACGGGAGGACCAAGAGACCCAGTACTTC.

The V and J genes are TRBV9 and TRBJ2-1; weak D call: TRBD2 (5 bases). V was trimmed by 0 bases and J by 2 bases, leaving 12 bases between them. Germline assignment: CDR1 SGDLS and CDR2 YYNGEE. The CDR3 spans 16 residues. The CDR3 nucleotides are TGTGCCAGCAGCGTAGATAGCGAGGGAACCTACAATGAGCAGTTCTTC. Amino acids: CASSVDSEGTYNEQFF.

This clone was picked up one time. The chain combines TRBV7-9 with TRBJ2-2; TRBD2 matches at 12 bases. Trimming took 5 bases from V and 1 from J; bases not matched to a gene: 11. The CDR3 contains 19 residues. CDR1 is SEHNR, CDR2 FQNEAQ, per germline (reference sequence). The CDR3 bases are TGTGCCAGCAGCCCCCCCCCGGGACTAGCGGGCTTGAACACCGGGGAGCTGTTTTTT. It encodes CASSPPPGLAGLNTGELFF. The complete variable domain, with remaining parts taken from reference TRBV7-9 and TRBJ2-2, reads DTGVSQNPRHKITKRGQNVTFRCDPISEHNRLYWYRQTLGQGPEFLTYFQNEAQLEKSRLLSDRFSAERPKGSFSTLEIQRTEQGDSAMYLCASSPPPGLAGLNTGELFFGEGSRLTVL.

The rearrangement links TRBV5-1 to TRBJ1-1, with 8 bases matching TRBD1. V gave up 5 bases and J gave up 2 bases; unmatched junction bases: 8. The CDR3 has 15 residues. CDR1 is SGHRS and CDR2 is YFSETQ in the germline V gene. The CDR3 reads CASSPDRVRNTEAFF. The CDR3 DNA follows: TGCGCCAGCAGTCCGGACAGGGTGAGAAACACTGAAGCTTTCTTT.

The chain couples TRBV21-1 to TRBJ1-2; TRBD1 is taken as the D call from the table, unchecked against the DNA. TRBV21-1 is a pseudogene segment. CDR3 length: 17 residues. The CDR3 loop is CASSTPGQAYKRYGYTF. CDR3 bases: TGTGCCAGCAGCACACCGGGACAGGCCTACAAACGTTATGGCTACACCTTC.

V gene TRBV3-1 (or the pseudogene TRBV3-2) combines with J gene TRBJ2-1; D not certain. The ends were cut back, 2 bases at V and 0 bases at J, with 8 bases in the middle. The CDR3 length is 15 residues. CDR1 LGHDT and CDR2 YNNKEL come from the germline V gene (reference sequence). CDR3 residues: CASSQQSLSYNEQFF. In DNA, the CDR3 is TGTGCCAGCAGCCAACAGTCCCTCTCCTACAATGAGCAGTTCTTC.

J is TRBJ1-5 and V is TRBV30, with D unclear. Trimming removed 0 bases from V and 1 base from J, with 7 bases in between. The CDR3 runs 14 residues. Germline assignment: CDR1 GTSNPN and CDR2 SVGIG (reference sequence). The CDR3 reads CAWSVTGSNQPQHF. The CDR3 DNA follows: TGTGCCTGGAGTGTGACGGGGAGCAATCAGCCCCAGCATTTT.

V usage is TRBV7-9 and J usage is TRBJ2-1; 8 nucleotides align to TRBD2. CDR1 and CDR2 from the germline V gene are SEHNR and FQNEAQ (reference sequence). This CDR3 has 17 amino acids. Unmatched junction bases numbered 11, after V lost 1 base and J lost 6 bases. The CDR3 sequence is CASSLGGAREVRNEQFF. The DNA for the CDR3 is TGTGCCAGCAGCTTAGGAGGTGCGCGGGAGGTCCGCAATGAGCAGTTCTTC.

The chain links TRBV28 to TRBJ2-4, with a possible D match to TRBD1 (6 bases). With 6 bases removed from V and 0 bases from J, the gap between germline ends came to 12 bases. The CDR3 length is 15 residues. The germline CDR1 and CDR2 sequences are MDHEN and SYDVKM. The CDR3 DNA is TGTGCCAGCAGGGGGGCAGAGCAAGCCAAAAACATTCAGTACTTC. Translation: CASRGAEQAKNIQYF.

The chain uses TRBV19 and TRBJ2-7, with 9 bases fitting TRBD1. Per the germline V gene, CDR1 is LNHDA and CDR2 is SQIVND (reference sequence). Trimming removed 3 bases from V and 7 bases from J; junction bases left unmatched: 4. This CDR3 comprises 13 residues. In nucleotides, the CDR3 is TGTGCCAGTAGTATCGGGACAGGGAGGGAGCAGTACTTC. Protein sequence: CASSIGTGREQYF.

This clone came up once. This chain uses TRBV7-3 with TRBJ2-3, with D perhaps TRBD2 (6 bases). Germline CDR1 is SGHTA and CDR2 is FQGTGA. CDR3 length: 18 amino acids. V was cut by 4 bases and J by 3 bases, with 23 bases left in between. The CDR3 sequence is CASSSNSWVPGGTDTQYF. DNA of the CDR3: TGTGCCAGCAGCTCGAATTCGTGGGTACCCGGGGGTACAGATACGCAGTATTTT. Combining the CDR3 with reference TRBV7-3 and TRBJ2-3 gives the whole variable domain GAGVSQTPSNKVTEKGKYVELRCDPISGHTALYWYRQSLGQGPEFLIYFQGTGAADDSGLPNDRFFAVRPEGSVSTLKIQRTERGDSAVYLCASSSNSWVPGGTDTQYFGPGTRLTVL.

The V and J genes are TRBV30 and TRBJ1-3; D is possibly TRBD1 (6 bases). Per the germline V gene, CDR1 is GTSNPN and CDR2 is SVGIG (reference sequence). V lost 3 bases and J 1 base, leaving 10 bases between the germline ends. There are 14 residues in the CDR3. As DNA, the CDR3 is TGTGCCTGGAGGGAGACAGGTTCTGGAAACACCATATATTTT. Protein sequence: CAWRETGSGNTIYF. The whole variable domain, remainder taken from reference TRBV30 and TRBJ1-3, is SQTIHQWPATLVQPVGSPLSLECTVEGTSNPNLYWYRQAAGRGLQLLFYSVGIGQISSEVPQNLSASRPQDRQFILSSKKLLLSDSGFYLCAWRETGSGNTIYFGEGSWLTVV.

The V call is TRBV28, the J call TRBJ2-1; 8 positions agree with TRBD2. This CDR3 has 19 residues. Germline values: CDR1 MDHEN, CDR2 SYDVKM. Trimming cost V 6 bases and J 0 bases; bases outside gene matches: 16. The CDR3, as DNA: TGTGCCAGCAGCCCCTTCGAGGGATCCGGGACTAGCTCCTACAATGAGCAGTTCTTC. Protein sequence: CASSPFEGSGTSSYNEQFF.

Notes on this clone: This specimen includes other DNA sequences encoding the same CDR3. The V gene is TRBV24-1, the J gene TRBJ2-1; D remains unclear. The CDR3 has 13 amino acids. Germline-derived CDR1 and CDR2 are KGHDR and SFDVKD. The V gene lost 1 base and the J gene lost 4 bases, with 4 bases spanning the gap. Written as DNA, the CDR3 is TGTGCCACCAGTGATTTACAGTACAATGAGCAGTTCTTC. Translating it yields CATSDLQYNEQFF.

This clone came up a few times. The V gene is TRBV5-6, the J gene TRBJ1-6; D gene ambiguous. Trimming shortened V by 1 base and J by 7 bases, and 12 bases separated the two germline ends. Germline V CDR1 and CDR2: SGHDT, YYEEEE. The CDR3 runs 15 residues. This chain's CDR3 is CASSLYTAQNSPLHF. The CDR3 region has the DNA TGTGCCAGCAGCTTGTATACAGCCCAAAATTCACCCCTCCACTTT.

The chain links TRBV15 to TRBJ1-5; unclear D gene. The CDR3 length is 14 residues. V was shortened by 0 bases and J by 4 bases, with 7 bases between the two germline ends. Looked up from germline, CDR1 is LNHNV and CDR2 is YYDKDF (reference sequence). The CDR3 DNA sequence: TGTGCCACCAGCAGAGATGGTAGTAATCAGCCCCAGCATTTT. Amino acid sequence: CATSRDGSNQPQHF.

The chain carries TRBV18 and TRBJ1-1; the D gene is possibly TRBD1 (6 bases). V was clipped by 0 bases and J by 4 bases, with 12 bases between them. CDR3 length: 15 residues. CDR1 and CDR2 (germline): KGHSH, LQKENI. The CDR3 nucleotides are TGTGCCAGCTCACCACCTCTGGCCAGGGGCACTGAAGCTTTCTTT. This gives the protein CASSPPLARGTEAFF.